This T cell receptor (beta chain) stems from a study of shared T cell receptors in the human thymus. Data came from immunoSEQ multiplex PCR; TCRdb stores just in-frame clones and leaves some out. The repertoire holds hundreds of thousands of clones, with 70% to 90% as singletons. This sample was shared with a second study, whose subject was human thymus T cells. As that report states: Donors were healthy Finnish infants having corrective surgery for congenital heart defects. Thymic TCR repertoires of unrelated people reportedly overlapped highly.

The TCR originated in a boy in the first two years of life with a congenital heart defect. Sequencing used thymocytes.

The CDR3 DNA sequence: TGTGCCAGCAGCCCATCCCTCAGGACAGACCACTCCTACGAGCAGTACTTC. This encodes CASSPSLRTDHSYEQYF. This rearrangement joins TRBV14 to TRBJ2-7; possibly TRBD1 for D (6 bases). V was shortened by 4 bases and J by 0 bases, with 19 bases between the two germline ends. The CDR3 covers 17 residues. Germline V gene sequence: CDR1 SGHDN, CDR2 FVKESK.